The rows below give T cell receptor beta chains drawn from one sample of a study of CD8 T cells in Susac syndrome. TCRdb independently ran MiXCR on the immunoSEQ multiplex PCR reads; one entry per CDR3 protein. The data hold 150,000 or so distinct CDR3 sequences, with roughly 94% observed a single time. Specimen: CD4+ T cells from PBMCs. The receptors here all came from a human donor with Susac syndrome. Each CDR3 is given with its conserved first and last residue. D genes are given only for firm matches. Not all rows give a size; the values are once, few, many and, for expanded clones, a class.

>TRBV7-8|TRBJ1-1|.|.
TGTGCCAGCAGCTTAGTGATGGGGAACACTGAAGCTTTCTTT
CASSLVMGNTEAFF
>TRBV7-3|TRBJ2-1|.|.
TGTGCCAGCAGCTTAGGGGCAGGTGAGCAGTTCTTC
CASSLGAGEQFF
>TRBV7-9|TRBJ2-1|TRBD1|.
TGTGCCAGCAGCCCACGGACAGGGGTATACAATGAGCAGTTCTTC
CASSPRTGVYNEQFF
>TRBV30|TRBJ2-5|.|.
TGTGCCTGGAGTGTAGGCAATCGCCGGTCGGAAGAGACCCAGTACTTC
CAWSVGNRRSEETQYF
>TRBV30|TRBJ2-7|.|.
TGTGCCTGGAGCGGGCCCTACGAGCAGTACTTC
CAWSGPYEQYF
>TRBV20-1|TRBJ2-3|.|.
TGCAGTGCCCACAGGGCAGTCAGCACAGATACGCAGTATTTT
CSAHRAVSTDTQYF
>TRBV5-1|TRBJ2-3|TRBD1|.
TGCGCCAGCAGCGAGAGCCCGGGACAGATCACAGATACGCAGTATTTT
CASSESPGQITDTQYF
>TRBV7-9|TRBJ1-2|.|.
TGTGCCAGCAGCTTAGACACGGCTCGGTATGGCTACACCTTC
CASSLDTARYGYTF
>TRBV20-1|TRBJ2-5|TRBD2|.
TGCAGTGCTCCCCTCGGTAGCGGGGGGGTTGTGGAGACCCAGTACTTC
CSAPLGSGGVVETQYF
>TRBV7-9|TRBJ2-2|.|once
TGTGCCAGCAGCTGGGATGGGGAGCTGTTTTTT
CASSWDGELFF
>TRBV4-1|TRBJ1-1|.|few
TGCGCCAGCAGCCAAGATTCAGGAGGCACTGAAGCTTTCTTT
CASSQDSGGTEAFF
>TRBV2|TRBJ2-1|.|.
TGTGCCAGCACCCCGAGGGGGGGAGTCTGGAATGAGCAGTTCTTC
CASTPRGGVWNEQFF
>TRBV18|TRBJ2-1|.|once
TGTGCCAGCTCACCACACTCTCAGCACTACAATGAGCAGTTCTTC
CASSPHSQHYNEQFF
>TRBV13|TRBJ2-2|.|.
TGTGCCAGCCGATTAGCGGTGAACACCGGGGAGCTGTTTTTT
CASRLAVNTGELFF
>TRBV12-3/TRBV12-4|TRBJ1-4|.|.
TGTGCCAGCAGTCCTTATGCGGGCACAGCAACTAATGAAAAACTGTTTTTT
CASSPYAGTATNEKLFF
>TRBV4-2|TRBJ2-7|.|once
TGTGCCAGCAGTCGTACAGGGTTGGAATCCTACGAGCAGTACTTC
CASSRTGLESYEQYF
>TRBV18|TRBJ2-5|.|.
TGTGCCAGCTCACAGATGGACTCGAGACCGGTCGAGACCCAGTACTTC
CASSQMDSRPVETQYF
>TRBV23-1|TRBJ1-2|.|once
TGCGCCAGCAGAGGGCGGCGCCCCCTCTATGGCTACACCTTC
CASRGRRPLYGYTF
>TRBV5-1|TRBJ2-5|TRBD1|.
TGCGCCAGCAGCACCGGACAGGGCCGGGTTGAGACCCAGTACTTC
CASSTGQGRVETQYF
>TRBV9|TRBJ2-1|TRBD2|.
TGTGCCAGCAGCGTAGGGGGCGGGGGGGCCTACAATGAGCAGTTCTTC
CASSVGGGGAYNEQFF
>TRBV7-2|TRBJ2-3|.|.
TGTGCCAGCAGCTCTAGCCGGGACTCTGATACGCAGTATTTT
CASSSSRDSDTQYF
>TRBV28|TRBJ1-5|TRBD1|.
TGTGCCAGCAGTCCAGGGGGGACTAGCAATCAGCCCCAGCATTTT
CASSPGGTSNQPQHF
>TRBV6-2/TRBV6-3|TRBJ2-5|.|.
TGTGCCAGCAGCCGGAGGGCCAAGACCCAGTACTTC
CASSRRAKTQYF
>TRBV10-3|TRBJ2-1|.|.
TGTGCCATCAGTGAGGGGGAGAAAACCCCCAACTACAATGAGCAGTTCTTC
CAISEGEKTPNYNEQFF
>TRBV15|TRBJ1-5|.|.
TGTGCCACCAGCACAACCCTCGACCAGCCCCAGCATTTT
CATSTTLDQPQHF
>TRBV18|TRBJ2-2|.|.
TGTGCCAGCTCACCAGTGCGGGTAGCGAACACCGGGGAGCTGTTTTTT
CASSPVRVANTGELFF
>TRBV11-2|TRBJ2-1|.|.
TGTGCCAGCAGCCCTGGATCCCGAGCGGCCGAGCAGTTCTTC
CASSPGSRAAEQFF
>TRBV7-9|TRBJ2-1|.|.
TGTGCCAGCGAAGAGATACGGGAGCAGTTCTTC
CASEEIREQFF
>TRBV19|TRBJ2-1|.|.
TGTGCCAGTCTGGGGCGGGGCAGCTCCTACAATGAGCAGTTCTTC
CASLGRGSSYNEQFF
>TRBV5-4|TRBJ1-2|.|.
TGTGCCAGCAGCTCCGGACACAATGGCTACACCTTC
CASSSGHNGYTF
>TRBV9|TRBJ2-1|.|.
TGTGCCAGCAGTTCGGCACAGGGCGGTCAGTTCTTC
CASSSAQGGQFF
>TRBV18|TRBJ2-1|.|.
TGTGCCAGCTCTTCAGGACAGACAGATGAGCAGTTCTTC
CASSSGQTDEQFF
>TRBV30|TRBJ1-2|TRBD1|.
TGTGCCTTCCGGGACAGGGGGCCTCTAGGTGGCTACACCTTC
CAFRDRGPLGGYTF
>TRBV7-2|TRBJ2-2|TRBD1|.
TGTGCCAGCAGCTGGGACAGGCCCACCGGGGAGCTGTTTTTT
CASSWDRPTGELFF
>TRBV20-1|TRBJ2-1|TRBD2|.
TGCAGTGCCAAACCGGGACTAGGGTTGCGTATGGGGCCACGGGATGAGCAGTTCTTC
CSAKPGLGLRMGPRDEQFF
>TRBV5-5|TRBJ2-7|.|.
TGTGCCAGCAGCCATACAGGAGATTACGAGCAGTACTTC
CASSHTGDYEQYF
>TRBV7-2|TRBJ2-4|.|.
TGTGCCAGCAGTGTCGGGGCCCACATTCAGTACTTC
CASSVGAHIQYF
>TRBV15|TRBJ1-2|.|once
TGTGCCACCAGCAGAGAGGGCAGTCCTAACTATGGCTACACCTTC
CATSREGSPNYGYTF
>TRBV30|TRBJ1-3|TRBD1|.
TGTGCCTGGAGAGGATCAGGGGGCTCTGGAAACACCATATATTTT
CAWRGSGGSGNTIYF
>TRBV5-4|TRBJ1-1|TRBD1|.
TGTGCCAGCAGCTCGGGGAGGGGGCCAGGCACTGAAGCTTTCTTT
CASSSGRGPGTEAFF
>TRBV9|TRBJ2-7|TRBD1|.
TGTGCCAGCAGCGTAGGACAGGGAACCTACGAGCAGTACTTC
CASSVGQGTYEQYF
>TRBV15|TRBJ2-1|.|once
TGTGCCACCAGCAGAGATATGGGGGCCTACAATGAGCAGTTCTTC
CATSRDMGAYNEQFF
>TRBV3-1|TRBJ1-1|.|.
TGTGCCAGCAGCCCAAGGGATTGGGGTGATAGCACTGAAGCTTTCTTT
CASSPRDWGDSTEAFF
>TRBV29-1|TRBJ2-7|.|.
TGCAGCGTGAGGGAGGGGGGTTTTGAGCAGTACTTC
CSVREGGFEQYF
>TRBV5-6|TRBJ2-7|.|.
TGTGCCAGCAGCCCGTCTTTGGGAGCAGGCGAGCAGTACTTC
CASSPSLGAGEQYF
>TRBV2|TRBJ2-1|.|.
TGTGCCAGCAGTGCGGGGCTAGCCCCCAATGAGCAGTTCTTC
CASSAGLAPNEQFF
>TRBV7-2|TRBJ1-1|.|.
TGTGCCAGCAGCTCCCGGCGGGGGGGGCCGAACACTGAAGCTTTCTTT
CASSSRRGGPNTEAFF
>TRBV20-1|TRBJ1-5|.|.
TGCAGCGCTGGACAGACTAATCAGCCCCAGCATTTT
CSAGQTNQPQHF
>TRBV5-6|TRBJ2-6|TRBD1|.
TGTGCCAGCAGCATTAGGGGGCTTGGGGCCAACGTCCTGACTTTC
CASSIRGLGANVLTF
>TRBV2|TRBJ2-2|.|.
TGTGCCAGCAGTGAATCCAGGGGAAATACCGGGGAGCTGTTTTTT
CASSESRGNTGELFF
>TRBV12-3/TRBV12-4|TRBJ2-6|.|.
TGTGCCAGCAGGTATATCTCTGGGGCCAACGTCCTGACTTTC
CASRYISGANVLTF
>TRBV20-1|TRBJ1-1|.|.
TGCAGTGCTAGAAGAGGGCACACTGAAGCTTTCTTT
CSARRGHTEAFF
>TRBV28|TRBJ1-1|.|.
TGTGCCAGCAGGAGGATACCGAACACTGAAGCTTTCTTT
CASRRIPNTEAFF
>TRBV10-3|TRBJ1-6|.|.
TGTGCCATCAGTGAGTCTGGCGGTAATTCACCCCTCCACTTT
CAISESGGNSPLHF
>TRBV9|TRBJ2-1|.|.
TGTGCCAGCAGCCCGAGCGAGGGGACCTACAATGAGCAGTTCTTC
CASSPSEGTYNEQFF
>TRBV7-3|TRBJ2-6|TRBD1|.
TGTGCCAGCAGCGTCACAGGGGGCGCCTCTGGGGCCAACGTCCTGACTTTC
CASSVTGGASGANVLTF
>TRBV29-1|TRBJ1-2|.|.
TGCAGCGTTGAGGTTAACTATGGCTACACCTTC
CSVEVNYGYTF